This TCR beta chain is from a study of early T cells in non-severe SARS-CoV-2 infection (dated by TCRdb to the early 2020s). For the wider study: TCR sequencing used bulk RNA from unsorted whole blood, so alpha and beta chains could not be paired.

A case-control design nested within a healthcare worker cohort in London, UK, was used, with weekly nasopharyngeal swab PCR tests and blood sampling performed. Between 23 and 31 March 2020, the week of the UK lockdown, healthcare workers were enrolled and then followed up weekly for as long as 16 weeks. This clonotype was counted only a few times. The target of this receptor is not known. Base qualities are missing; no much larger clone stands one base away. Libraries were made using 5' RACE. TCRdb names NextSeq 500 as the instrument used. Unique molecular identifiers were attached to individual cDNA molecules in the TCR library protocol so that sequencing error and PCR bias could be corrected. TCR alpha and beta chains were both sequenced, and the abundances of alpha and beta sequences in each sample were closely correlated with each other. The study's own analysis went as follows. Decombinator V4 was used to annotate TCR sequences for V gene, J gene and CDR3. TCRs were defined as expanded if a significant change between any two time points was detected under a Poisson model with p below 0.0001. TCR abundances were normalised to the total number of TCRs sequenced per sample and expressed as counts per million. VDJdb, accessed 1 November 2021, was searched for CMV, EBV and SARS-CoV-2 annotated TCRs, excluding TCRs annotated for multiple antigens. TCRdb redid the processing of the public reads, applying fastp at Q25 and MiXCR, and retained in-frame beta chains. Rows matching on CDR3 protein sequence are summarized as one entry with the most common DNA and genes. TCRdb, not the authors, supplied the V and J calls. The sample table lists about 83,000 distinct CDR3 sequences, about 10% of them with a count of one. The biggest ten clones account for 8% of the sample.

Overall study results and their limits: VDJdb matching was skewed toward anti-spike CD8 responses and likely underestimated virus-specific expansions, missing private and CD4 specificities.

The sequencing here drew on whole blood, taken at baseline. The TCR was taken from an adult who was a healthcare worker with PCR-confirmed SARS-CoV-2 infection or an uninfected control (not recorded which).

The DNA sequence reads TGCAGTGCTAGAGCCCTCGGGACTAGCGGGAGTTACTACGAGCAGTACTTC. Translated, this gives CSARALGTSGSYYEQYF. The chain is encoded by TRBV20-1 joined to TRBJ2-7; 14 of the junction bases match TRBD2. The germline V gene (reference sequence) supplies CDR1 DFQATT and CDR2 SNEGSKA. V is pruned by 1 base and J by 3 bases, leaving 8 bases of the junction without a gene match. Reading from cysteine to phenylalanine, the CDR3 counts 17 amino acids. Kept here is only the CDR3 DNA, which spans 51 bases and is read in frame from base 1.